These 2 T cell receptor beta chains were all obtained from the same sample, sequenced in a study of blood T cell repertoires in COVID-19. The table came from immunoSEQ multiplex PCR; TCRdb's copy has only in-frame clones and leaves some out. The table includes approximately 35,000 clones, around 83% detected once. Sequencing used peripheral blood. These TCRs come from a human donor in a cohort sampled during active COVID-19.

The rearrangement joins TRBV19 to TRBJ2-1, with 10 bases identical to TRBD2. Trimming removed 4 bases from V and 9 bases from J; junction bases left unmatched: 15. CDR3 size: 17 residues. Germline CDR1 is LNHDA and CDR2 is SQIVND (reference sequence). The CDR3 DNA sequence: TGTGCCAGTAGTACCCTCACCACTAGCGGGGTGGCGTTTGAGCAGTTCTTC. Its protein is CASSTLTTSGVAFEQFF.

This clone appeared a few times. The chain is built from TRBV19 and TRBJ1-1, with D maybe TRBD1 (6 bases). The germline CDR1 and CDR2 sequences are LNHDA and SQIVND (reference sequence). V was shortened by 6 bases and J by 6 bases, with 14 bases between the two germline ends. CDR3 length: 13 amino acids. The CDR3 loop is CASSPQGPAEAFF. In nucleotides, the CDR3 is TGTGCCAGTAGCCCACAGGGACCGGCTGAAGCTTTCTTT.